The present T cell receptor beta chain was sequenced within a study of T cell changes during pregnancy in multiple sclerosis. Trimming cost V 2 bases and J 6 bases; bases outside gene matches: 15. The CDR3 sequence is 18 residues long. Germline CDR1 and CDR2: MGHRA and YSYEKL. This clone was observed a single time. The data were produced by immunoSEQ multiplex PCR, yet TCRdb's version contains in-frame clones alone and is incomplete. Altogether over 80,000 clones are present, 75% to 95% being singletons, with the ten largest covering around 0.79%. The receptor's source is a female donor in good health, enrolled as a control in a pregnancy study. The rearrangement uses TRBV4-1 and TRBJ2-2; TRBD2 aligns across 7 bases. The sample was peripheral blood, taken in the second trimester of pregnancy. In DNA, the CDR3 is TGCGCCAGCAGCCAACGATCCCCCGGACTAGTTTTATCCGGGGAGCTGTTTTTT. This sequence encodes CASSQRSPGLVLSGELFF.